The T cell receptor beta chain described here comes from a study of tumor and adjacent non-tumor tissue in lung cancer. Study-wide background: Aged about 30 to 76 years, patients included about 11 men and about five women with stage I to III disease. General study findings and limits: Tumor tissue had significantly higher TCR diversity than normal lung.

A remark on this clonotype: The antigen remains unidentified. One end of the junction is discordant with germline, which a read error may explain.

CDR3 length equals 14 residues. Germline V gives CDR1 DFQATT, CDR2 SNEGSKA (reference sequence). The library came from three nested PCR rounds adapted from ARM-PCR protocols. Each CDR3 protein gets one entry after TCRdb re-called the multiplex PCR reads with MiXCR. The sample has 65,000 to 90,000 distinct CDR3 sequences, approximately 68% seen once; the top ten hold roughly an eighth. The template was RNA from unsorted bulk tissue. Donors were chemotherapy-naive, newly diagnosed lung cancer surgical patients in China, August–late 2014. The chain employs TRBV20-1 and TRBJ2-5, with 9 bases identical to TRBD2. Sample: lung tumor tissue. This receptor was taken from a woman in her 70s with non-small cell lung cancer. CDR3 bases: TGCGGTGCTATGGGTAGCGGGAGTGAGAAGACCCAGTATTTC. Its protein product is CGAMGSGSEKTQYF.